This T cell receptor (beta chain) emerged from a study of blood T cell repertoires in COVID-19. Overall study: From the United States, Italy and Spain came samples of acute and convalescent COVID-19.

TCRdb's copy holds only in-frame clones and misses some; the assay was immunoSEQ multiplex PCR. This table holds almost 250,000 clones, around 84% found once. In terms of age and location, participants ranged from about 18 to 100 years and lived in under 30 US areas. The germline CDR1 and CDR2 sequences are SGHAT and FQNNGV. Trimming cost V 4 bases and J 8 bases; bases outside gene matches: 11. The CDR3 runs to 17 residues. The chain recombines TRBV11-2 with TRBJ1-4; 12 bases agree with TRBD1. This sequence was found in a woman between 45 and 60 years old who had recovered from COVID-19. Input material: PBMCs or T cells enriched from blood (not recorded which). The CDR3 DNA is TGTGCCAGCAGCTCCCGGGACAGGGGGCAAGATTTGGAAAAACTGTTTTTT. This gives the protein CASSSRDRGQDLEKLFF.